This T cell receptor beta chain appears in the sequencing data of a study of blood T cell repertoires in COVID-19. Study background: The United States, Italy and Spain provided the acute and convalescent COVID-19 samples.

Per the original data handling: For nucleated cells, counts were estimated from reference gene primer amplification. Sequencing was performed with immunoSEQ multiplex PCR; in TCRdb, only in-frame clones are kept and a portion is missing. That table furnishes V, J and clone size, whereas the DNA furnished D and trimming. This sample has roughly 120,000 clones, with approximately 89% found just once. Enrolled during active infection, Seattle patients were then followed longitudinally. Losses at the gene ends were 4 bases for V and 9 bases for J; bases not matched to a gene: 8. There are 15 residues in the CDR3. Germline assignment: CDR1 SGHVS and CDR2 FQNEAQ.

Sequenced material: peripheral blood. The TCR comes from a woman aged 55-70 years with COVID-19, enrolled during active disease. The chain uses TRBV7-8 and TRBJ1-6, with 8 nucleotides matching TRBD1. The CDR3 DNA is TGTGCCAGCAGCTCGCATCAGGGGGCGGTTTCACCCCTCCACTTT. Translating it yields CASSSHQGAVSPLHF.